Following are 26 T cell receptor beta chains from one sample sequenced in a study of beta chain features in type 1 diabetes (dated by TCRdb to between 2017 and 2018). The library was built by means of the immunoSEQ multiplex PCR assay. The High Capacity cDNA Reverse Transcription Kit was used to reverse transcribe all of the isolated RNA, meaning that expressed TCRB transcripts were what got sequenced. TCRdb mirrors the immuneACCESS table, restricted to in-frame sequences. Some clones are absent from its copies; in checked studies, under half trace to an unresolved V gene, and the reason for the others is unknown. A total of about 220,000 clones appear in this sample, about 11% of them only once. The ten largest clones take up roughly 1.4% of the sample. Sequenced: central memory CD4+ T cells from blood. These receptor sequences come from a man between 18 and 29 years old in good health.

The J gene is TRBJ2-1, the V gene TRBV9, with a possible D match to TRBD2 (5 bases). V gave up 0 bases and J gave up 3 bases, with 7 bases separating them. The CDR3 length is 14 residues. CDR1 SGDLS and CDR2 YYNGEE come from the germline V gene. The CDR3, as DNA: TGTGCCAGCAGCGTAGGACTACTCTACAATGAGCAGTTCTTC. It specifies CASSVGLLYNEQFF.

The chain combines TRBV7-2 with TRBJ2-5; no firm D call. The CDR3 contains 13 residues. CDR1 is SGHTA, CDR2 FQGNSA, per germline. V gave up 3 bases and J gave up 3 bases, with 8 bases separating them. CDR3 DNA: TGTGCCAGCAGCTTTTGGGGTGAAGAGACCCAGTACTTC. Its protein product is CASSFWGEETQYF.

This clone showed up just once. The genes are TRBV5-6 and TRBJ1-2; D gene uncertain. Germline assignment: CDR1 SGHDT and CDR2 YYEEEE. The CDR3 has 14 amino acids. Between the trimmed V and J ends, which lost 0 bases and 8 bases, there was a span of 14 bases. The CDR3 DNA follows: TGTGCCAGCAGCTTGGCCGTAAGGGATCGGGGCTACACCTTC. Translation: CASSLAVRDRGYTF.

The V call is TRBV9, the J call TRBJ2-7; D is ambiguous. The CDR3 sequence is 14 residues long. V was cut by 4 bases and J by 7 bases, with 18 bases left in between. Germline assignment: CDR1 SGDLS and CDR2 YYNGEE. CDR3 nucleotides: TGTGCCAGCAGCTCCCGGGCCACCGACTGGGAGCAGTACTTC. Its translation: CASSSRATDWEQYF.

This clone has a handful of counts. The J gene is TRBJ2-7, the V gene TRBV15; D gene uncertain. The CDR3 extends over 13 amino acids. Per germline, CDR1 LNHNV and CDR2 YYDKDF (reference sequence). V was trimmed by 2 bases and J by 0 bases, leaving 5 bases between them. The CDR3 DNA reads as TGTGCCACCAGCAGACACCTCTCCTACGAGCAGTACTTC. Protein sequence: CATSRHLSYEQYF.

The V call is TRBV7-2, the J call TRBJ2-7; the match to TRBD2 covers 10 bases. The CDR3 is 14 residues long. The J segment lost 6 bases and the V segment lost 6 bases, leaving 8 bases of the junction unmatched. CDR1 SGHTA and CDR2 FQGNSA come from the germline V gene. The CDR3: CASRLYSGRTEQYF. CDR3 nucleotides: TGTGCCAGCAGGCTTTATAGCGGGAGGACCGAGCAGTACTTC.

The CDR3: CASSRGGQETQYF. DNA for the CDR3: TGTGCCAGCAGCCGAGGTGGGCAAGAGACCCAGTACTTC. V usage is TRBV18 and J usage is TRBJ2-5; D unclear. The V gene lost 8 bases and the J gene lost 2 bases, with 12 bases spanning the gap. CDR1 is KGHSH, CDR2 LQKENI, per germline. The CDR3 is 13 amino acids.

The rearrangement links TRBV18 to TRBJ2-5; 15 nucleotides align to TRBD2. There are 16 residues in the CDR3. The V gene's germline CDR1 is KGHSH and CDR2 LQKENI. Unmatched junction bases numbered 7, after V lost 6 bases and J lost 5 bases. The CDR3 spells CASSPGGTSGRETQYF. As DNA, the CDR3 is TGTGCCAGCTCCCCCGGCGGGACTAGCGGGAGGGAGACCCAGTACTTC.

The chain employs TRBV6-1 and TRBJ2-1, with D maybe TRBD1 (6 bases). This CDR3 has 14 amino acids. Trimming removed 11 bases at V and 7 bases at J, with 21 bases between. From germline, CDR1 is MNHNS and CDR2 SASEGT. The CDR3 bases are TGTGCCGCCTCAACACAGGGAACAGGGAATGAGCAGTTCTTC. As protein: CAASTQGTGNEQFF.

This clone was picked up a small number of times. The genes are TRBV6-1 and TRBJ1-1; D ambiguous. V was clipped by 7 bases and J by 4 bases, with 16 bases between them. The V gene's germline CDR1 is MNHNS and CDR2 SASEGT. The CDR3 spans 14 residues. The CDR3 region has the DNA TGTGCCAGCAACCCTTATGACCTGCGCACTGAAGCTTTCTTT. Amino acids: CASNPYDLRTEAFF.

CDR3 coding DNA: TGCAGCGTTGGGGGACAGGTCAGAGGTGGCTACACCTTC. Encoded protein: CSVGGQVRGGYTF. The rearrangement uses TRBV29-1 and TRBJ1-2, with 8 bases that match TRBD1. V lost 4 bases, J lost 7 bases, and 8 bases stayed unmatched. This CDR3 region has 13 residues. CDR1 and CDR2 (germline): SQVTM, ANQGSEA.

The rearrangement uses TRBV18 and TRBJ1-1; no clear D gene. Germline assignment: CDR1 KGHSH and CDR2 LQKENI. The V end was cut by 4 bases, the J end by 4 bases, with 4 bases between. There are 11 residues in the CDR3. In nucleotides, the CDR3 is TGTGCCAGCTCACTCGGCACTGAAGCTTTCTTT. Residues: CASSLGTEAFF.

This sequence joins TRBV15 and TRBJ2-6; 7 bases are a match to TRBD1. Trimming at V came to 1 base and at J to 4 bases, leaving 4 bases not matched to a gene. The CDR3 extends over 16 amino acids. In germline, CDR1 is LNHNV, CDR2 YYDKDF (reference sequence). This chain's CDR3 is CATSRGTGMGANVLTF. DNA of the CDR3: TGTGCCACCAGCAGAGGGACAGGCATGGGGGCCAACGTCCTGACTTTC.

This clone came up a few times. V is TRBV25-1 and J is TRBJ1-4; 7 bases agree with TRBD1. V was clipped by 4 bases and J by 5 bases; unmatched bases: 7. Germline loops: CDR1 MGHDK, CDR2 SYGVNS. This CDR3 contains 15 residues. CDR3 in DNA: TGTGCCAGCAGTGGGTACAGGGGCCTAAATGAAAAACTGTTTTTT. Amino acid sequence: CASSGYRGLNEKLFF.

The V gene is TRBV5-8, the J gene TRBJ2-1, with TRBD2 matching 8 bases. Germline-derived CDR1 and CDR2 are SGHTS and YDEGEE. The CDR3 length is 15 residues. Germline trimming cut 2 bases from V and 6 bases from J; bases unmatched to any gene: 7. CDR3 coding DNA: TGTGCCAGCAGCTTAGCGGGAGAGCCCTTCAATGAGCAGTTCTTC. This sequence encodes CASSLAGEPFNEQFF.

This clone appeared a few times. This chain connects TRBV10-3 to TRBJ2-3; 7 bases align to TRBD1. V dropped 9 bases and J dropped 0; count of bases not matched to a gene: 3. Germline CDR1 is ENHRY and CDR2 is SYGVKD. The CDR3 is 13 residues long. The CDR3 spells CAMKGASTDTQYF. The DNA for the CDR3 is TGTGCCATGAAGGGGGCAAGCACAGATACGCAGTATTTT.

There are a few counts of this clone. The V gene is TRBV7-3, the J gene TRBJ2-5, with D possibly matching TRBD2 (5 bases). CDR3 size: 13 residues. Trimming removed 5 bases from V and 4 bases from J, with 11 bases in between. CDR1 and CDR2 from the germline V gene are SGHTA and FQGTGA. In nucleotides, the CDR3 is TGTGCCAGCAGCCTATCACTAGGAGAGACCCAGTACTTC. Amino acids: CASSLSLGETQYF. Full variable domain (missing parts from reference TRBV7-3 and TRBJ2-5): GAGVSQTPSNKVTEKGKYVELRCDPISGHTALYWYRQSLGQGPEFLIYFQGTGAADDSGLPNDRFFAVRPEGSVSTLKIQRTERGDSAVYLCASSLSLGETQYFGPGTRLLVL.

The chain couples TRBV9 to TRBJ2-6; D is undetermined. The CDR3 is 17 residues long. Looked up from germline, CDR1 is SGDLS and CDR2 is YYNGEE. V was pared by 0 bases and J by 0 bases, with 10 bases between. Here the CDR3 reads CASSVALPDSGANVLTF. The CDR3 region has the DNA TGTGCCAGCAGCGTAGCTCTGCCGGACTCTGGGGCCAACGTCCTGACTTTC.

The chain is built from TRBV15 and TRBJ1-1; D unclear. The CDR3 consists of 12 residues. The germline V gene encodes CDR1 LNHNV and CDR2 YYDKDF (reference sequence). Deletions cut 8 bases from V and 2 bases from J, with 9 bases between. The DNA for the CDR3 is TGTGCCACCTCGCTTCATAACACTGAAGCTTTCTTT. This gives the protein CATSLHNTEAFF.

The J gene is TRBJ2-7, the V gene TRBV15, with D possibly being TRBD1 or TRBD2 (5 bases each). V lost 3 bases to trimming and J lost 4 bases, with 19 bases between them. The length of the CDR3 is 16 residues. The germline gives CDR1 LNHNV, CDR2 YYDKDF (reference sequence). CDR3 DNA sequence: TGTGCCACCAGCAGTAATCGGGACCGCGTGGGGTACGAGCAGTACTTC. It translates to CATSSNRDRVGYEQYF.

This clone has just a few counts. V is TRBV15 and J is TRBJ1-2, with a possible D match to TRBD1 (5 bases). Trimming removed 5 bases at V and 2 bases at J, with 18 bases between. Germline V gives CDR1 LNHNV, CDR2 YYDKDF (reference sequence). This CDR3 is 16 amino acids long. This CDR3 reads CATSSGARGGNYGYTF. Here the CDR3 DNA reads TGTGCCACCAGCTCTGGGGCGAGGGGAGGCAACTATGGCTACACCTTC.

Only a few counts were recorded for this clone. V gene TRBV9 combines with J gene TRBJ2-1; unclear D gene. CDR1 SGDLS and CDR2 YYNGEE come from the germline V gene. The CDR3 totals 14 residues. V was clipped by 0 bases and J by 6 bases, with 10 bases between them. The CDR3 sequence is CASSVVGGSNEQFF. DNA of the CDR3: TGTGCCAGCAGCGTAGTGGGTGGGTCCAATGAGCAGTTCTTC.

To note about this clone: A read error may account for a junction end that differs from germline. This rearrangement joins TRBV4-3 to TRBJ2-1; D not certain. The germline CDR1 and CDR2 sequences are LGHNA and YSLEER. This CDR3 comprises 13 residues. This chain's CDR3 is CASSQDTDNEQFF. The CDR3 coding sequence is TGCGCCAGCAGCCAAGATACAGACAACGAGCAGTTCTTC.

The V call is TRBV30, the J call TRBJ2-7; D is tentatively TRBD1 or TRBD2 (6 bases each). Germline-derived CDR1 and CDR2 are GTSNPN and SVGIG (reference sequence). The CDR3 extends over 15 amino acids. Trimming shortened V by 3 bases and J by 3 bases, and 18 bases separated the two germline ends. As DNA, the CDR3 is TGTGCCTGGAGGGCGGGGCCAGGGACATACTACGAGCAGTACTTC. Residues: CAWRAGPGTYYEQYF.

This clone was recorded a few times. The rearrangement joins TRBV28 to TRBJ2-5; D not resolved. Germline V CDR1 and CDR2: MDHEN, SYDVKM. V gave up 3 bases and J gave up 3 bases, with 5 bases separating them. This CDR3 region has 12 residues. Written as DNA, the CDR3 is TGTGCCAGCAGTTTTGGTGAAGAGACCCAGTACTTC. This codes for CASSFGEETQYF.

This clone came up many times. The chain is built from TRBV6-5 and TRBJ2-7; 10 bases are a match to TRBD2. CDR3 length: 13 residues. V was clipped by 9 bases and J by 4 bases; unmatched bases: 6. Germline V gives CDR1 MNHEY, CDR2 SVGAGI. CDR3 protein: CASRTSGDYEQYF. The CDR3 DNA follows: TGTGCCAGTCGGACTAGCGGCGATTACGAGCAGTACTTC.